A single sample is the source of the 8 T cell receptor beta chains below, sequenced in a study of cytomegalovirus exposure and HLA in healthy donors. The PCR contained 60 Vbeta and 13 Jbeta primers. Clones were read by immunoSEQ multiplex PCR, and TCRdb kept only the in-frame ones, dropping some. The sample lists about 180,000 clones; about three quarters were seen once. The specimen was PBMCs. The origin of the receptors is a female donor in good health and CMV-seronegative.

The J gene is TRBJ2-5, the V gene TRBV5-1; 8 bases agree with TRBD2. TRBJ2-7 explains the end of the DNA better; the J call may be wrong. The germline V gene encodes CDR1 SGHRS and CDR2 YFSETQ. The CDR3 spans 16 residues. The CDR3 here is CASSGEATSVSYEQYF. In nucleotides, the CDR3 is TGCGCCAGCAGCGGGGAAGCGACTAGCGTCTCCTACGAGCAGTACTTC.

The chain carries TRBV18 and TRBJ2-1; tentatively, D is TRBD2 (6 bases). From germline, CDR1 is KGHSH and CDR2 LQKENI. The CDR3 spans 17 residues. Trimming shortened V by 3 bases and J by 0 bases, and 15 bases separated the two germline ends. CDR3 protein: CASSPLTSLSSYNEQFF. CDR3 sequence (DNA): TGTGCCAGCTCACCTCTTACTAGCCTGAGCTCCTACAATGAGCAGTTCTTC. The complete variable domain, with remaining parts taken from reference TRBV18 and TRBJ2-1, reads NAGVMQNPRHLVRRRGQEARLRCSPMKGHSHVYWYRQLPEEGLKFMVYLQKENIIDESGMPKERFSAEFPKEGPSILRIQQVVRGDSAAYFCASSPLTSLSSYNEQFFGPGTRLTVL.

CDR3: CASSDRDSPSGDLSYEQYF. Written as DNA, the CDR3 is TGCGCCAGCAGCGACAGGGACAGCCCTAGCGGGGATCTCTCCTACGAGCAGTACTTC. This sequence joins TRBV4-3 and TRBJ2-7; TRBD2 aligns across 9 bases. Trimming took 5 bases from V and 0 from J; bases not matched to a gene: 17. There are 19 residues in the CDR3. Germline CDR1 reads LGHNA; CDR2 reads YSLEER.

The chain carries TRBV27 and TRBJ1-5, with 7 bases aligning to TRBD1. There are 15 residues in the CDR3. J lost 4 bases, V lost 6 bases, and 9 bases had no gene match. CDR1 is MNHEY and CDR2 is SMNVEV in the germline V gene (reference sequence). The DNA for the CDR3 is TGTGCCAGCAGCAGAGACAGGGCGAAGAATCAGCCCCAGCATTTT. It is translated as CASSRDRAKNQPQHF.

This clone was seen a few times. V usage is TRBV15 and J usage is TRBJ1-5, with TRBD1 identical over 8 bases. V shed 1 base and J 2 bases; nucleotides not matched to a gene: 4. Per the germline V gene, CDR1 is LNHNV and CDR2 is YYDKDF (reference sequence). CDR3 length equals 16 residues. CDR3 nucleotides: TGTGCCACCAGCAGAGGTACAGGGGGTCGCAATCAGCCCCAGCATTTT. Protein product: CATSRGTGGRNQPQHF.

The chain employs TRBV9 and TRBJ1-1; a weak D match, TRBD1 (5 bases). The germline V gene encodes CDR1 SGDLS and CDR2 YYNGEE. The CDR3 consists of 15 residues. The ends were cut back, 4 bases at V and 0 bases at J, with 13 bases in the middle. The CDR3 spells CASSPAGAVNTEAFF. In DNA form, the CDR3 reads TGTGCCAGCAGCCCGGCTGGGGCTGTGAACACTGAAGCTTTCTTT. The whole variable domain, filled in from reference TRBV9 and TRBJ1-1, reads DSGVTQTPKHLITATGQRVTLRCSPRSGDLSVYWYQQSLDQGLQFLIQYYNGEERAKGNILERFSAQQFPDLHSELNLSSLELGDSALYFCASSPAGAVNTEAFFGQGTRLTVV.

V gene TRBV7-9 combines with J gene TRBJ1-1; the match to TRBD1 covers 9 bases. The CDR3 totals 16 residues. The junction had 7 bases not matched to a gene; V was cut back by 5 bases and J by 0 bases. Per germline, CDR1 SEHNR and CDR2 FQNEAQ (reference sequence). The CDR3 DNA reads as TGTGCCAGCAGCCTGGAACAGGGGGCATTGAACACTGAAGCTTTCTTT. Translation gives CASSLEQGALNTEAFF.

Regarding this clone: Different DNA sequences within this sample yield the same CDR3. The rearrangement uses TRBV28 and TRBJ1-2; D might be TRBD1 (6 bases). Germline V gene data show CDR1 as MDHEN and CDR2 as SYDVKM. V lost 2 bases, J lost 2 bases, and 6 bases lay in between. The CDR3 length is 13 residues. The CDR3 nucleotides read TGTGCCAGCAGTTTAGGACAGAACTATGGCTACACCTTC. Its protein product is CASSLGQNYGYTF.